Sequencing of this TCR beta chain was carried out in a study of T cell responses to AZD1222 COVID-19 vaccine. Background on the study: Investigators merged groups given second doses at roughly 4 or roughly 12 weeks.

This clone was detected only a few times. As yet, its antigen is unknown. Profiling relied on immunoSEQ multiplex PCR, and the TCRdb table lists in-frame clones only, not all of them. Among fewer than 300,000 clones listed, more than 80% were seen once. The CDR3 extends over 13 amino acids. The ends were cut back, 1 base at V and 7 bases at J, with 10 bases in the middle. The germline V gene encodes CDR1 MNHEY and CDR2 SMNVEV (reference sequence). General study points: Baseline seropositivity characterized only six AZD1222 recipients. White British ancestry dominated among donors, who included more females, and clonal diversity was possibly underestimated. Repertoires in all cases were sampled only once the peak T cell response had passed.

The chain employs TRBV27 and TRBJ1-2, with D possibly TRBD1 on 6 matching bases. This receptor was obtained from an adult in good health. The sample here was peripheral blood, taken on day 0 of AZD1222 vaccination. In DNA, the CDR3 is TGTGCCAGCAGTTTATGGGGGGGCGGTGGCTACACCTTC. It translates to CASSLWGGGGYTF.